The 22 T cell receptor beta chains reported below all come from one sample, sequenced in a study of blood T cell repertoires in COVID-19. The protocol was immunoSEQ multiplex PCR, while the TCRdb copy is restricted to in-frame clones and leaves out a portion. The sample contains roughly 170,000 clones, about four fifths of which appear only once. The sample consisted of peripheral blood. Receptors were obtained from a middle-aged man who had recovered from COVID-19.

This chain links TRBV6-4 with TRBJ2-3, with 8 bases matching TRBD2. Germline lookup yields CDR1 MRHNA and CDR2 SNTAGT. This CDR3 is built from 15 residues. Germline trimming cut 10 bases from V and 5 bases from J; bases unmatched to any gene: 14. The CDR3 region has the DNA TGTGCCATCGACATTGGCGGGAGGAGTGTAGATACGCAGTATTTT. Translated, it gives CAIDIGGRSVDTQYF.

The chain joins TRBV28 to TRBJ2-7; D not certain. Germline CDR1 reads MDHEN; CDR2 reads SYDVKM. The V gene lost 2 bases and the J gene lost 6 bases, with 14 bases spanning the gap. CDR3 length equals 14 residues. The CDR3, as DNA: TGTGCCAGCAGTTTAAATCCTACGCGGTCCGAGCAGTACTTC. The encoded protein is CASSLNPTRSEQYF.

CDR3 residues: CATTTAGLYGYTF. The CDR3 DNA reads TGTGCCACCACGACGGCAGGATTGTATGGCTACACCTTC. This sequence joins TRBV6-5 and TRBJ1-2; D is ambiguous. Per the germline V gene, CDR1 is MNHEY and CDR2 is SVGAGI. The CDR3 is 13 amino acids. With 10 bases removed from V and 5 bases from J, the gap between germline ends came to 17 bases.

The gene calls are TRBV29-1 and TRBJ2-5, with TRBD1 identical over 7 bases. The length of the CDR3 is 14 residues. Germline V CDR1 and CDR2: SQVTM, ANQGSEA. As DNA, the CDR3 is TGCAGTCCCCGCGTGAGACAGGGTCCAGAGACCCAGTACTTC. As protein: CSPRVRQGPETQYF.

CDR3 in DNA: TGTGCCAGCAGCACTCGGACAGGGACTGGGGCCAACGTCCTGACTTTC. Encoded protein: CASSTRTGTGANVLTF. The rearrangement uses TRBV7-3 and TRBJ2-6, with 8 bases lining up with TRBD1. The CDR3 is 16 residues long. The trim removed 5 bases at V and 2 bases at J, leaving 5 bases unmatched. Germline V gene sequence: CDR1 SGHTA, CDR2 FQGTGA.

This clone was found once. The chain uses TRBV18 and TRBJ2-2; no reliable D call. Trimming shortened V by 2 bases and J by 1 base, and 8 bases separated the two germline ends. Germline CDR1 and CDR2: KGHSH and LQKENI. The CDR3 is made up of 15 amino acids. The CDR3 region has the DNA TGTGCCAGCTCACCAAAGCCCCAGAACACCGGGGAGCTGTTTTTT. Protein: CASSPKPQNTGELFF.

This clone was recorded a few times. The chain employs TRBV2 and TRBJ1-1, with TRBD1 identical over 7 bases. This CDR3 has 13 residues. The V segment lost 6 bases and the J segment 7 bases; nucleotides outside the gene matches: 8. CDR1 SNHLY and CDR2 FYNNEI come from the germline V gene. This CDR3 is CASRLGTALEAFF. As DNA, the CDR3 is TGTGCCAGCAGACTCGGGACAGCGCTTGAAGCTTTCTTT.

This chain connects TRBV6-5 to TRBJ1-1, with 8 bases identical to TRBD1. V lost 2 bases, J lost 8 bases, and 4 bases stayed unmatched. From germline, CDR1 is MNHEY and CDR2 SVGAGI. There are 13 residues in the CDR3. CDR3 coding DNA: TGTGCCAGCAGTTACCCGGGACAGGACGAAGCTTTCTTT. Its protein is CASSYPGQDEAFF.

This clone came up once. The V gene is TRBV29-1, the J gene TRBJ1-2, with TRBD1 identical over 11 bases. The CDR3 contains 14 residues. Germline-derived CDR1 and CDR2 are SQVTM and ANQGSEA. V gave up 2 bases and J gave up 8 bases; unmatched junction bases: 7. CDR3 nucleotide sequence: TGCAGCGTTGAATTTGGACAGGGGGCTGAAGGCTACACCTTC. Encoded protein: CSVEFGQGAEGYTF.

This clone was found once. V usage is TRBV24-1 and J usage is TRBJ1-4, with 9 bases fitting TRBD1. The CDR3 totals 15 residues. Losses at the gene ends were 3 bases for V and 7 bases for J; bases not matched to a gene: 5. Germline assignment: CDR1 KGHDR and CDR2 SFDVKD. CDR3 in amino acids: CATSDPGQGGEKLFF. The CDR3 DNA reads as TGTGCCACCAGTGATCCGGGACAGGGAGGTGAAAAACTGTTTTTT.

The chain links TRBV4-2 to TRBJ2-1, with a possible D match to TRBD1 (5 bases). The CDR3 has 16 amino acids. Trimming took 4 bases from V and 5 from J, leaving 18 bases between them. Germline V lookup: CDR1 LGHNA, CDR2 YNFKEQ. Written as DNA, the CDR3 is TGTGCCAGCAGCCCTCAAAAACAGGTTCCCAACAATGAGCAGTTCTTC. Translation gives CASSPQKQVPNNEQFF.

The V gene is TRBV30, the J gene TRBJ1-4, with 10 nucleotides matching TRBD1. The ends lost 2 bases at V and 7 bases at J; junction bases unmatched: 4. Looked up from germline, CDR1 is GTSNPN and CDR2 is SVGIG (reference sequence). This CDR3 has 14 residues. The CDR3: CAWSWGQGSEKLFF. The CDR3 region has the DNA TGTGCCTGGAGTTGGGGACAGGGGTCTGAAAAACTGTTTTTT.

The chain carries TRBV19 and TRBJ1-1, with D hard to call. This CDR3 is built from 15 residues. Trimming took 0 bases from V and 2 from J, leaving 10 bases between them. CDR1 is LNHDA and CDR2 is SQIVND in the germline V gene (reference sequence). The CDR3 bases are TGTGCCAGTAGTATAGACTCCGGGTCCAACACTGAAGCTTTCTTT. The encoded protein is CASSIDSGSNTEAFF. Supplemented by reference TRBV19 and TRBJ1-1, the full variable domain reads DGGITQSPKYLFRKEGQNVTLSCEQNLNHDAMYWYRQDPGQGLRLIYYSQIVNDFQKGDIAEGYSVSREKKESFPLTVTSAQKNPTAFYLCASSIDSGSNTEAFFGQGTRLTVV.

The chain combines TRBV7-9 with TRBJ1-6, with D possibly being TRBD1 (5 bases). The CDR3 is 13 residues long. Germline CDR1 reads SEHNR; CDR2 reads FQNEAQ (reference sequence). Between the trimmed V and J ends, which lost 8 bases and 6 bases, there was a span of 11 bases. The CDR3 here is CASCNQGNSPLHF. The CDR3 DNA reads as TGTGCCAGCTGCAACCAGGGTAATTCACCCCTCCACTTT.

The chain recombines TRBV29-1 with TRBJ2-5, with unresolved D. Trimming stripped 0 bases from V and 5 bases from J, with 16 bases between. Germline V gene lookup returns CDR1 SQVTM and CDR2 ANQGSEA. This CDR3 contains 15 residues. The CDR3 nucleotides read TGCAGCGTTGAAGATCTAAAGGCGCCCGGGGAGACCCAGTACTTC. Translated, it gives CSVEDLKAPGETQYF.

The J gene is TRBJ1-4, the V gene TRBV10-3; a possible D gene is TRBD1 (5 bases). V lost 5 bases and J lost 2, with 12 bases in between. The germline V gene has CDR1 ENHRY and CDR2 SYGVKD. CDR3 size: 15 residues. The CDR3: CAISQGGQTNEKLFF. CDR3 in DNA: TGTGCCATCAGTCAGGGAGGGCAGACTAATGAAAAACTGTTTTTT.

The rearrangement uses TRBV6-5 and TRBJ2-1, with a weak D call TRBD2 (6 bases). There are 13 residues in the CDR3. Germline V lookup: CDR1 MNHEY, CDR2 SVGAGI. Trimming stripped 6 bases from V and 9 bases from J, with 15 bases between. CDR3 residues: CASSRRDSIEQFF. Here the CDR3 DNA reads TGTGCCAGCAGCCGACGGGACTCCATTGAGCAGTTCTTC.

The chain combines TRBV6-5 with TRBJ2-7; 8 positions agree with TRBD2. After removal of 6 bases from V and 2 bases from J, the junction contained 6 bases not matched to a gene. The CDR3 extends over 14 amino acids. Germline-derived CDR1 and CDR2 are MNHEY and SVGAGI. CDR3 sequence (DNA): TGTGCCAGCAGCTCTACTAGCGGTGCCTACGAGCAGTACTTC. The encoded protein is CASSSTSGAYEQYF.

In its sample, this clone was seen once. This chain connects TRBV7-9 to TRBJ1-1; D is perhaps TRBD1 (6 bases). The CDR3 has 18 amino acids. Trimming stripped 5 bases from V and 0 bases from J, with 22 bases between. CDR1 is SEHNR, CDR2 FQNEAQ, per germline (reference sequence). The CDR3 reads CASSIRYPLGQLNTEAFF. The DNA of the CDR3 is TGTGCCAGCAGCATACGATACCCCCTTGGACAGTTGAACACTGAAGCTTTCTTT.

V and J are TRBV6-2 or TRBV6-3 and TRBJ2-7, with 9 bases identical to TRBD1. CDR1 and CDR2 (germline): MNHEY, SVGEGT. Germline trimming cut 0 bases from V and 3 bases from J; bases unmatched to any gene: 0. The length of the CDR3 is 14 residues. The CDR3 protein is CASSYSTGGYEQYF. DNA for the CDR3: TGTGCCAGCAGTTACTCGACAGGGGGCTACGAGCAGTACTTC.

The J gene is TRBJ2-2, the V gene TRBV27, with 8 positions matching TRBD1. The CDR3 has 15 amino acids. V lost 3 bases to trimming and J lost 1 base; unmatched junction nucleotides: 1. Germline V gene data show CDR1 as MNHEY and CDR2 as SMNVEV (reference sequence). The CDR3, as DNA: TGTGCCAGCAGTTTCGGGACAGGGAACACCGGGGAGCTGTTTTTT. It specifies CASSFGTGNTGELFF.

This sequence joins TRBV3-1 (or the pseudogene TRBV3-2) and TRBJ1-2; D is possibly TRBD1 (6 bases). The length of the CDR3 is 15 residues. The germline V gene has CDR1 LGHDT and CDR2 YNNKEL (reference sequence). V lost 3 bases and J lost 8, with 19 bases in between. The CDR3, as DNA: TGTGCCAGCAGCCACCAGACAGGTTGGGCTGGAGGCTACACCTTC. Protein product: CASSHQTGWAGGYTF.